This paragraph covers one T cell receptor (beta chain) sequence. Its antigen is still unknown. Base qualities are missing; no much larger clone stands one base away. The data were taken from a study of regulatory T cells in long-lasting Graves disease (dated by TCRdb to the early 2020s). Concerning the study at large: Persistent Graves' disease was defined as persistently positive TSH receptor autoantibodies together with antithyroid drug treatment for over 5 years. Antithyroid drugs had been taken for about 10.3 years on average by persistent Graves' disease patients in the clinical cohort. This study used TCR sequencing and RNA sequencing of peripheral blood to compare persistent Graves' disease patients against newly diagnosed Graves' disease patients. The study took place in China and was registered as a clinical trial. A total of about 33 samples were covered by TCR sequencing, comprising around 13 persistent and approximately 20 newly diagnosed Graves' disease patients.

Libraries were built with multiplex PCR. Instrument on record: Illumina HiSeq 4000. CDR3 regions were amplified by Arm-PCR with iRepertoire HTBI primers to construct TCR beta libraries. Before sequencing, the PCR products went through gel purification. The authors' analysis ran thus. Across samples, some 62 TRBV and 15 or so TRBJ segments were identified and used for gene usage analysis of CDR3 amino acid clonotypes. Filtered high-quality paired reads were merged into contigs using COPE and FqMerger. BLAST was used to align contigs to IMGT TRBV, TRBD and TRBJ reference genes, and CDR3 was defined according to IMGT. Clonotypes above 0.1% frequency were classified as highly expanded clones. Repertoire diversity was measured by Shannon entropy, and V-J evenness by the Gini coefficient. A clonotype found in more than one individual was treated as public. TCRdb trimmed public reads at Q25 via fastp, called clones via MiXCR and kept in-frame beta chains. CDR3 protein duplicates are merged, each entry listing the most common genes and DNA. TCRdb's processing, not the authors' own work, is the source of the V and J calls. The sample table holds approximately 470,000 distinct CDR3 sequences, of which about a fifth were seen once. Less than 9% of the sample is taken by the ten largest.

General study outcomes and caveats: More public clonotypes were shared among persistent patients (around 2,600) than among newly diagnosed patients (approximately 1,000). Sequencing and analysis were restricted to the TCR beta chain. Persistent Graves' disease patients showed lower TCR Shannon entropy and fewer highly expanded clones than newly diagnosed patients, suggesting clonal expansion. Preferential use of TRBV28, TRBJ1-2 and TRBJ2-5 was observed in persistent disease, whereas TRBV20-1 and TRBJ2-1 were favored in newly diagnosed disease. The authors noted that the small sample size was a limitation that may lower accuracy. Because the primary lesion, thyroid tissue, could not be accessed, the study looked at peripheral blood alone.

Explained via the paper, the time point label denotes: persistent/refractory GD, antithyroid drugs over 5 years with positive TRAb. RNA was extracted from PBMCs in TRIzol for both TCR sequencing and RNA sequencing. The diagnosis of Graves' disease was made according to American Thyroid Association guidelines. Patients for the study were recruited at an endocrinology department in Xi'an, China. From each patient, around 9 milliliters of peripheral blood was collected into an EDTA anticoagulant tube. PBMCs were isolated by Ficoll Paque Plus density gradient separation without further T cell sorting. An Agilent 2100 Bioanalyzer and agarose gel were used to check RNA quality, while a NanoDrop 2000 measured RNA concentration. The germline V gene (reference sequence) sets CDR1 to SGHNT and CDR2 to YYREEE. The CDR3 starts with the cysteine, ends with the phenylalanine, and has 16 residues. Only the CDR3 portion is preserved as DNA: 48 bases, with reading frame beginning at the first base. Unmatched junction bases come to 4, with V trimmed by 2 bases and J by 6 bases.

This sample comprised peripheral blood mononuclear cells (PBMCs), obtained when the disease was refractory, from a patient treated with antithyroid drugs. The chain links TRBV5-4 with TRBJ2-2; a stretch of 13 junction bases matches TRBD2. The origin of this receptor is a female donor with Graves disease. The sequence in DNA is TGTGCCAGCAGCTTCGGACTAGCGGGAGTATCCGGGGAGCTGTTTTTT. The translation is CASSFGLAGVSGELFF.